What follows are 16 T cell receptor beta chains derived from one specimen sequenced in a study of shared clonotypes between healthy human individuals (dated by TCRdb to the early 2020s). Libraries were made using the immunoSEQ multiplex PCR assay. The table comes from immuneACCESS by way of TCRdb, which keeps in-frame sequences with V and J called. Part of the clones is missing from these tables; in studies checked, under half for an unresolved V gene and the rest for unknown reasons. The sample has about 2.3 million clones on record, 85% to 95% of them singletons. Approximately 0.4% of the sample is held by the ten biggest clonotypes. The sample taken for sequencing was naive CD4+ T cells from PBMCs. This specimen's cell subset or site label, interpreted: CD45RA+ positively selected. These receptors came from a man between 18 and 29 years old in good health. Some clones in this sample may be carry-over from other donors' samples.

This chain links TRBV5-1 with TRBJ2-7; 7 bases agree with TRBD1. V lost 7 bases to trimming and J lost 4 bases; unmatched junction nucleotides: 8. In germline, CDR1 is SGHRS, CDR2 YFSETQ. This CDR3 contains 13 residues. The CDR3 DNA sequence: TGCGCCAGCGGCCGGGACAGATCGTACGAGCAGTACTTC. Encoded protein: CASGRDRSYEQYF.

The V and J genes are TRBV7-2 and TRBJ2-1, with TRBD2 matching over 7 bases. Germline V gene sequence: CDR1 SGHTA, CDR2 FQGNSA. The CDR3 is 15 amino acids. With V trimmed by 5 bases and J by 1 base, 5 bases remained unmatched. The CDR3 spells CASSKAGSSYNEQFF. In DNA form, the CDR3 reads TGTGCCAGCAGCAAAGCGGGATCATCCTACAATGAGCAGTTCTTC.

The rearrangement joins TRBV29-1 to TRBJ1-1; no reliable D call. Trimming pared 5 bases from V and 1 base from J, leaving 8 bases between. There are 12 residues in the CDR3. Germline-derived CDR1 and CDR2 are SQVTM and ANQGSEA. CDR3 region: CSVRRTNTEAFF. The CDR3 DNA sequence: TGCAGCGTTCGCCGGACGAACACTGAAGCTTTCTTT.

The rearrangement uses TRBV6-5 and TRBJ2-5, with 8 bases identical to TRBD2. Trimming took 10 bases from V and 5 from J; bases not matched to a gene: 12. In germline, CDR1 is MNHEY, CDR2 SVGAGI. CDR3 length: 14 residues. CDR3 bases: TGTGCCACCCACCCGGGACTAGACCTGGAGACCCAGTACTTC. This encodes CATHPGLDLETQYF.

As for this clone: This specimen includes other DNA sequences encoding the same CDR3. The chain employs TRBV5-1 and TRBJ2-3; 7 nucleotides agree with TRBD2. There are 16 residues in the CDR3. J gave up 0 bases and V 0 bases, and 4 bases lay outside the gene matches. CDR1 and CDR2 from the germline V gene are SGHRS and YFSETQ. Here the CDR3 reads CASSLGLAESTDTQYF. The CDR3 DNA is TGCGCCAGCAGCTTGGGTCTAGCGGAAAGCACAGATACGCAGTATTTT.

V usage is TRBV21-1 and J usage is TRBJ2-1; TRBD2, the table's D call, was not compared with the DNA. TRBV21-1 is a pseudogene. The CDR3 runs 15 residues. In nucleotides, the CDR3 is TGTGCCAGCAGCCGCGGACTAGCGGGAGGTAATGAGCAGTTCTTC. Translating it yields CASSRGLAGGNEQFF.

The chain uses TRBV18 and TRBJ2-5; possible D gene TRBD2, 5 bases. Germline CDR1 and CDR2: KGHSH and LQKENI. The CDR3 runs 12 residues. V gave up 4 bases and J gave up 5 bases, with 8 bases separating them. The CDR3: CASSQRRETQYF. Here the CDR3 DNA reads TGTGCCAGCTCACAAAGGAGGGAGACCCAGTACTTC. Full variable domain (rest looked up from reference TRBV18 and TRBJ2-5): NAGVMQNPRHLVRRRGQEARLRCSPMKGHSHVYWYRQLPEEGLKFMVYLQKENIIDESGMPKERFSAEFPKEGPSILRIQQVVRGDSAAYFCASSQRRETQYFGPGTRLLVL.

The V and J genes are TRBV7-8 and TRBJ2-3; TRBD1 agrees at 7 bases. Germline values: CDR1 SGHVS, CDR2 FQNEAQ. The CDR3 covers 18 residues. Losses at the gene ends were 0 bases for V and 0 bases for J; bases not matched to a gene: 9. The CDR3 region is CASSLAKGALASTDTQYF. For the CDR3, the DNA is TGTGCCAGCAGCTTAGCTAAGGGGGCGCTGGCCAGCACAGATACGCAGTATTTT.

The chain recombines TRBV5-1 with TRBJ2-7; D is possibly TRBD2 (6 bases). Germline V CDR1 and CDR2: SGHRS, YFSETQ. Trimming removed 0 bases at V and 0 bases at J, with 10 bases between. The CDR3 has 15 residues. CDR3 loop: CASSLVEGGSYEQYF. In nucleotides, the CDR3 is TGCGCCAGCAGCTTGGTCGAGGGAGGCTCCTACGAGCAGTACTTC. The whole variable domain, filled in from reference TRBV5-1 and TRBJ2-7, reads KAGVTQTPRYLIKTRGQQVTLSCSPISGHRSVSWYQQTPGQGLQFLFEYFSETQRNKGNFPGRFSGRQFSNSRSEMNVSTLELGDSALYLCASSLVEGGSYEQYFGPGTRLTVT.

This rearrangement joins TRBV28 to TRBJ2-7; possibly TRBD1 for D (6 bases). The CDR3 is 15 residues long. Germline V CDR1 and CDR2: MDHEN, SYDVKM. V lost 2 bases, J lost 1 base, and 12 bases lay in between. The CDR3 loop is CASSLDPRGSYEQYF. The CDR3 coding sequence is TGTGCCAGCAGTTTAGATCCCAGGGGATCCTACGAGCAGTACTTC.

As concerns this clone: The same CDR3 is also encoded by other DNA sequences in this sample. The chain uses TRBV5-6 and TRBJ2-2; the D is unclear. The CDR3 runs 15 residues. Germline V lookup: CDR1 SGHDT, CDR2 YYEEEE. The germline V and J ends were trimmed by 0 bases and 0 bases, with 6 bases remaining between them. In nucleotides, the CDR3 is TGTGCCAGCAGCTTGGTTGCGGCGAACACCGGGGAGCTGTTTTTT. Its translation: CASSLVAANTGELFF. The variable domain in full, with the rest retrieved from reference TRBV5-6 and TRBJ2-2, is DAGVTQSPTHLIKTRGQQVTLRCSPKSGHDTVSWYQQALGQGPQFIFQYYEEEERQRGNFPDRFSGHQFPNYSSELNVNALLLGDSALYLCASSLVAANTGELFFGEGSRLTVL.

The chain recombines TRBV4-1 with TRBJ1-5; D gene uncertain. The germline CDR1 and CDR2 sequences are MGHRA and YSYEKL. The CDR3 spans 13 residues. The V end was cut by 1 base, the J end by 1 base, with 2 bases between. The CDR3 DNA follows: TGCGCCAGCAGCCAAGTAAGCAATCAGCCCCAGCATTTT. It translates to CASSQVSNQPQHF.

V usage is TRBV21-1 and J usage is TRBJ1-4. TRBV21-1 constitutes a pseudogene. This CDR3 region has 17 residues. The CDR3 coding sequence is TGTGCCAGCAGCAAATCGGCTGAGGGGCGCTTTAATGAAAAACTGTTTTTT. Residues: CASSKSAEGRFNEKLFF.

With respect to this clone: A much larger clone lies one base from this, so it may be a read error. This same CDR3 is encoded by further DNA sequences in the sample. The rearrangement uses TRBV11-2 and TRBJ1-1; the D is unclear. V lost 3 bases, J lost 1 base, and 0 bases lay in between. This CDR3 comprises 11 residues. From germline, CDR1 is SGHAT and CDR2 FQNNGV. CDR3 coding DNA: TGTGCCAGCAGCTTGAACACTGAAGCTTTCTTT. Amino acid sequence: CASSLNTEAFF. The whole variable domain, remainder taken from reference TRBV11-2 and TRBJ1-1, is EAGVAQSPRYKIIEKRQSVAFWCNPISGHATLYWYQQILGQGPKLLIQFQNNGVVDDSQLPKDRFSAERLKGVDSTLKIQPAKLEDSAVYLCASSLNTEAFFGQGTRLTVV.

This chain uses TRBV27 with TRBJ1-1; D is undetermined. The CDR3 is made up of 13 amino acids. The V gene's germline CDR1 is MNHEY and CDR2 SMNVEV (reference sequence). V shed 4 bases and J shed 0 bases, with 6 bases lying between them. The CDR3 DNA reads TGTGCCAGCAGTTCCATGTTGAACACTGAAGCTTTCTTT. This encodes CASSSMLNTEAFF.

The chain recombines TRBV28 with TRBJ2-2; maybe TRBD1 (6 bases). The CDR3 totals 16 residues. Germline V CDR1 and CDR2: MDHEN, SYDVKM. The V end was cut by 3 bases, the J end by 4 bases, with 15 bases between. The CDR3 nucleotides read TGTGCCAGCAGTTTTTTTGGGGGCCGGGTCACCGGGGAGCTGTTTTTT. Amino acid sequence: CASSFFGGRVTGELFF.